This T cell receptor (beta chain) was obtained from a study of shared clonotypes between healthy human individuals. Germline-derived CDR1 and CDR2 are MNHEY and SVGAGI. V was clipped by 5 bases and J by 2 bases, with 10 bases between them. CDR3 size: 15 residues. CD45RO-negative CD8 cells positively selected for CCR7 made up the naive population, which excluded terminally differentiated effector memory CD45RA+ cells. Within Nashville, Tennessee resided all donors, each a Caucasian adult. This clone has more than one count but fewer than ten. Antigen unknown. Study-wide results and limits: The study found 4.5% to 6% of naive CD4 clonotypes shared across several donors. The represented genetic and exposure-history diversity was limited by the small number of donors.

Each replicate PCR on the sorted subsets used roughly 210 ng DNA (about 30,000 T cell genomes). Profiled with immunoSEQ multiplex PCR; TCRdb holds only in-frame clones, not every one. The sample yields about 2 million clones, about 95% seen once. Specimen: naive CD8+ T cells sorted from blood. J is TRBJ2-6 and V is TRBV6-5; D not resolved. The TCR sequence derives from a man younger than 35 in good health. CDR3 DNA: TGTGCCAGCAGTAGAAGATCTACTGGGGCCAACGTCCTGACTTTC. This translates into CASSRRSTGANVLTF.